Below are 16 T cell receptor beta chains sequenced from a single sample in a study of cytomegalovirus exposure and HLA in healthy donors. Primers for the PCR totalled 60 Vbeta and 13 Jbeta. TCRdb's copy holds only in-frame clones and misses some; the assay was immunoSEQ multiplex PCR. The data show some 190,000 clones, about 9% seen once. Specimen: PBMCs. The source of these receptors is a woman aged 25 to 45 in good health and CMV-seropositive.

The sample holds a few counts of this clone. The CDR3 here is CASSQGQEIYPQHF. The CDR3 DNA follows: TGTGCCAGCAGCCAAGGACAGGAAATCTATCCCCAGCATTTT. The chain uses TRBV7-2 and TRBJ1-5, with 7 bases identical to TRBD1. This CDR3 has 14 amino acids. Per the germline V gene, CDR1 is SGHTA and CDR2 is FQGNSA. With V trimmed by 5 bases and J by 10 bases, 11 bases remained unmatched.

In this sample, this clone turned up a few times. This chain's CDR3 is CASSPGTGGNYEQYF. The DNA for the CDR3 is TGTGCCAGCAGCCCTGGGACAGGGGGCAATTACGAGCAGTACTTC. The chain combines TRBV7-7 with TRBJ2-7; 12 nucleotides line up with TRBD1. J gave up 4 bases and V 5 bases, and 6 bases lay outside the gene matches. Germline CDR1 reads SSHAT; CDR2 reads FNYEAQ (reference sequence). This CDR3 comprises 15 residues.

This clone was seen only once. This rearrangement joins TRBV29-1 to TRBJ2-7; TRBD1 aligns across 8 bases. The CDR3 totals 12 residues. CDR1 is SQVTM, CDR2 ANQGSEA, per germline. V lost 5 bases to trimming and J lost 7 bases; unmatched junction nucleotides: 7. The DNA for the CDR3 is TGCAGCGTTCCGCACAGGGGGGTAGAGCAGTACTTC. Amino acid sequence: CSVPHRGVEQYF.

The gene calls are TRBV2 and TRBJ2-7; 9 nucleotides match TRBD1. In germline, CDR1 is SNHLY, CDR2 FYNNEI. V lost 5 bases and J lost 5; bases outside the gene matches: 13. There are 16 residues in the CDR3. The CDR3 DNA reads TGTGCCAGCAGTCAGGTCGACAGGGGGATCACCCACGAGCAGTACTTC. It encodes CASSQVDRGITHEQYF.

The V gene is TRBV28, the J gene TRBJ1-4, with D tentatively TRBD1 (6 bases). V was cut by 7 bases and J by 0 bases, with 9 bases left in between. The CDR3 is 14 residues long. Germline loops: CDR1 MDHEN, CDR2 SYDVKM. The CDR3 DNA reads TGTGCCAGCAACAGGGTCGCAACTAATGAAAAACTGTTTTTT. Translating gives CASNRVATNEKLFF. The whole variable domain, filled in from reference TRBV28 and TRBJ1-4, reads DVKVTQSSRYLVKRTGEKVFLECVQDMDHENMFWYRQDPGLGLRLIYFSYDVKMKEKGDIPEGYSVSREKKERFSLILESASTNQTSMYLCASNRVATNEKLFFGSGTQLSVL.

This clone was seen ten or more times. The chain recombines TRBV7-9 with TRBJ2-3, with 13 bases that match TRBD2. Germline assignment: CDR1 SEHNR and CDR2 FQNEAQ (reference sequence). This CDR3 comprises 16 residues. The trim removed 5 bases at V and 4 bases at J, leaving 6 bases unmatched. The CDR3 nucleotides are TGTGCCAGCAGCCCCCGACTAGCGGGAGGTTCAGATACGCAGTATTTT. Amino acids: CASSPRLAGGSDTQYF.

This rearrangement joins TRBV5-1 to TRBJ2-6, with 10 bases that match TRBD1. Per germline, CDR1 SGHRS and CDR2 YFSETQ. Germline trimming cut 7 bases from V and 1 base from J; bases unmatched to any gene: 2. This CDR3 region has 15 residues. The CDR3 DNA reads TGCGCCAGCCGGGGACAGGGGTCTGGGGCCAACGTCCTGACTTTC. Translating gives CASRGQGSGANVLTF.

This clone occurred a few times. The V gene is TRBV5-1, the J gene TRBJ2-2; the match to TRBD2 covers 7 bases. The V and J ends lost 0 bases and 6 bases, in that order; junction bases with no gene match: 23. The CDR3 totals 21 residues. Germline loops: CDR1 SGHRS, CDR2 YFSETQ. CDR3 DNA sequence: TGCGCCAGCAGCTTGGGTCATTTTAGCGGGTACCATATGACGAGGGCCGGGGAGCTGTTTTTT. It codes for CASSLGHFSGYHMTRAGELFF.

The chain joins TRBV10-1 to TRBJ2-7; D unresolved. V was pared by 5 bases and J by 0 bases, with 11 bases between. CDR3 size: 14 residues. From germline, CDR1 is WNHNN and CDR2 SYGVQD (reference sequence). The CDR3 loop is CASSSTRSSYEQYF. The DNA for the CDR3 is TGCGCCAGCAGTTCGACGAGGAGCTCCTACGAGCAGTACTTC.

This chain connects TRBV10-2 to TRBJ2-7, with TRBD2 as a possible D gene (6 bases). Germline CDR1 and CDR2: WSHSY and SAAADI. The CDR3 loop spans 13 amino acids. Trimming pared 10 bases from V and 2 bases from J, leaving 15 bases between. CDR3 amino acids: CATSGRGTYEQYF. CDR3 DNA: TGCGCCACCTCTGGCCGGGGGACCTACGAGCAGTACTTC.

This clone occurred a few times. Because it lacks the conserved phenylalanine or tryptophan at the end, this CDR3 is likely a read error. V usage is TRBV5-1 and J usage is TRBJ1-1; TRBD1 might be the D (6 bases). This CDR3 is built from 14 residues. The germline V and J ends were trimmed by 5 bases and 0 bases, with 11 bases remaining between them. The germline CDR1 and CDR2 sequences are SGHRS and YFSETQ. The CDR3 sequence: CASSSDSLNTEAFV. Here the CDR3 DNA reads TGCGCCAGCAGTTCGGACAGTTTGAACACTGAAGCTTTCGTT.

In this sample, this clone turned up a few times. This sequence joins TRBV6-5 and TRBJ2-2; D is possibly TRBD2 (6 bases). The CDR3 loop spans 14 amino acids. V was trimmed by 6 bases and J by 7 bases, leaving 15 bases between them. Per the germline V gene, CDR1 is MNHEY and CDR2 is SVGAGI. The CDR3 is CASRLPRDFGELFF. CDR3 DNA sequence: TGTGCCAGCAGGCTCCCCAGGGACTTCGGGGAGCTGTTTTTT.

This clone was seen a handful of times. The rearrangement uses TRBV2 and TRBJ2-5, with 9 bases lining up with TRBD2. The ends lost 7 bases at V and 1 base at J; junction bases unmatched: 4. The CDR3 is 14 residues long. Germline loops: CDR1 SNHLY, CDR2 FYNNEI. The CDR3 sequence is CASTRTSAQETQYF. The CDR3 DNA sequence: TGTGCCAGCACAAGGACTAGCGCCCAAGAGACCCAGTACTTC.

V gene TRBV5-1 combines with J gene TRBJ2-7; D perhaps matches TRBD1 (6 bases). V was pared by 5 bases and J by 5 bases, with 14 bases between. CDR1 is SGHRS and CDR2 is YFSETQ in the germline V gene. The CDR3 consists of 13 residues. CDR3 loop: CASSQQGFNEQYF. CDR3 nucleotide sequence: TGCGCCAGCAGTCAACAGGGTTTCAACGAGCAGTACTTC.

This clone was seen only a few times. The chain combines TRBV7-9 with TRBJ1-2; TRBD1 matches 7 bases. The V segment lost 3 bases and the J segment 6 bases; nucleotides outside the gene matches: 4. Germline V CDR1 and CDR2: SEHNR, FQNEAQ (reference sequence). The CDR3 runs to 13 residues. The CDR3 loop reads CASSLGQTNGYTF. The CDR3 DNA is TGTGCCAGCAGCTTGGGACAGACAAATGGCTACACCTTC.

With respect to this clone: The junction departs from the called germline gene at one end, perhaps through a read error. The V gene is TRBV7-9, the J gene TRBJ1-4; 7 bases fit TRBD1. The germline CDR1 and CDR2 sequences are SEHNR and FQNEAQ (reference sequence). This CDR3 has 16 residues. The CDR3 nucleotides are TGTGCCAGCAGCACCGGACAGGCGGCCTTGAAGGAAAAACTGCTTTTT. Protein: CASSTGQAALKEKLLF.